The subject of this entry is one TCR beta chain. This entry is derived from a study of control samples from healthy donors and cancer patients. Germline values: CDR1 SGHNT, CDR2 YENEEA. V lost 6 bases, J lost 6 bases, and 9 bases lay in between. This CDR3 contains 13 residues. This table comes from immunoSEQ multiplex PCR, and its TCRdb copy is limited to in-frame clones, with some not included. Altogether tens of thousands of clones are present, roughly 94% being singletons, with the ten largest covering roughly a quarter. The sequencing sample was made of blood. The sequence was collected from a man aged 60 to 75 in good health. The chain uses TRBV11-3 and TRBJ1-6, with D tentatively TRBD1 (5 bases). The CDR3 DNA follows: TGTGCCAGCAGACCGAGGGGTAATTCACCCCTCCACTTT. It is translated as CASRPRGNSPLHF.